Following are 10 T cell receptor beta chains from one sample sequenced in a study of radiotherapy plus CTLA-4 blockade in lung cancer. Only in-frame clones appear in the TCRdb table, and some are missing; sequencing was by immunoSEQ multiplex PCR. The data show about 98,000 clones, with roughly 80% seen just once and about 3.5% held by the top ten. The source material was peripheral blood, sampled from a patient treated with radiotherapy plus ipilimumab. These receptors all stem from a human donor with non-small cell lung cancer who had a partial response to radiotherapy plus ipilimumab.

The V and J genes are TRBV6-4 and TRBJ2-1; 7 bases map to TRBD1. The trim removed 3 bases at V and 11 bases at J, leaving 4 bases unmatched. Per germline, CDR1 MRHNA and CDR2 SNTAGT. The CDR3 sequence is 12 residues long. The CDR3 spells CASSEQTGKQFF. The CDR3 DNA is TGTGCCAGCAGTGAGCAGACAGGGAAGCAGTTCTTC.

This clone has a handful of counts. V gene TRBV9 combines with J gene TRBJ2-6, with TRBD2 matching over 7 bases. Germline V gives CDR1 SGDLS, CDR2 YYNGEE. V shed 4 bases and J 0 bases; nucleotides not matched to a gene: 1. The CDR3 runs 15 residues. CDR3 bases: TGTGCCAGCAGCCCGGGGGGCTCTGGGGCCAACGTCCTGACTTTC. It is translated as CASSPGGSGANVLTF.

The genes are TRBV6-5 and TRBJ1-4; no clear D gene. The CDR3 has 13 residues. Trimming left V 5 bases short and J 10 bases short, with 14 bases between. CDR1 and CDR2 (germline): MNHEY, SVGAGI. The CDR3 loop reads CASSEGIEGKLFF. The CDR3 DNA is TGTGCCAGCAGTGAGGGCATCGAGGGAAAACTGTTTTTT.

This rearrangement joins TRBV6-6 to TRBJ1-4; TRBD1 agrees at 10 bases. Germline CDR1 reads MNHNY; CDR2 reads SVGAGI (reference sequence). The CDR3 loop spans 16 amino acids. After removal of 10 bases from V and 1 base from J, the junction contained 9 bases not matched to a gene. The CDR3 DNA is TGTGCCACCGGGGACAGGGGAGGTCGAACTAATGAAAAACTGTTTTTT. This codes for CATGDRGGRTNEKLFF.

The rearrangement uses TRBV5-3 and TRBJ2-3; a weak D match, TRBD2 (5 bases). TRBV5-3 is known as an ORF, though its function is uncertain. This CDR3 has 14 amino acids. The V end was cut by 4 bases, the J end by 6 bases, with 15 bases between. CDR3 in amino acids: CARSRWRFDDTQYF. The CDR3 DNA is TGTGCCAGAAGCCGTTGGAGGTTCGACGATACGCAGTATTTT.

This clone is a singleton in its sample. The chain carries TRBV28 and TRBJ2-1; the match to TRBD1 covers 10 bases. After removal of 5 bases from V and 1 base from J, the junction contained 17 bases not matched to a gene. The CDR3 runs to 20 residues. Germline V gene data show CDR1 as MDHEN and CDR2 as SYDVKM. For the CDR3, the DNA is TGTGCCAGCAGTGACCCCCGGGGACAGGGGCCTTTAACTTCCTACAATGAGCAGTTCTTC. Residues: CASSDPRGQGPLTSYNEQFF.

Written as DNA, the CDR3 is TGTGCCCGATGCCCGCATAGCCCGGAGACCGGGGAGCTGTTTTTT. Its protein is CARCPHSPETGELFF. The gene calls are TRBV28 and TRBJ2-2; D is unclear. Looked up from germline, CDR1 is MDHEN and CDR2 is SYDVKM. This CDR3 is 15 amino acids long. Deletions cut 11 bases from V and 5 bases from J, with 21 bases between.

The chain uses TRBV10-2 and TRBJ2-5; the match to TRBD2 covers 10 bases. Germline trimming cut 3 bases from V and 4 bases from J; bases unmatched to any gene: 5. The CDR3 totals 15 residues. The V gene's germline CDR1 is WSHSY and CDR2 SAAADI. CDR3 sequence reads: CASSDRAGGRETQYF. The CDR3 coding sequence is TGCGCCAGCAGTGACAGAGCGGGAGGGCGAGAGACCCAGTACTTC.

The chain joins TRBV7-9 to TRBJ2-2; 9 bases agree with TRBD2. Germline-derived CDR1 and CDR2 are SEHNR and FQNEAQ (reference sequence). With 11 bases clipped from V and 4 bases from J, the junction kept 14 bases outside the gene matches. The CDR3 runs to 16 residues. The CDR3: CAAEASGTVGTGELFF. The CDR3 DNA reads as TGTGCCGCCGAGGCTAGCGGGACGGTAGGCACCGGGGAGCTGTTTTTT.

The chain couples TRBV2 to TRBJ2-1; 14 bases line up with TRBD2. This CDR3 has 13 residues. After removal of 3 bases from V and 15 bases from J, the junction contained 4 bases not matched to a gene. Germline assignment: CDR1 SNHLY and CDR2 FYNNEI. The CDR3 nucleotides read TGTGCCAGCAGTGAGCTGGGACTAGCGGGAGTGTTCTTC. Amino acids: CASSELGLAGVFF.